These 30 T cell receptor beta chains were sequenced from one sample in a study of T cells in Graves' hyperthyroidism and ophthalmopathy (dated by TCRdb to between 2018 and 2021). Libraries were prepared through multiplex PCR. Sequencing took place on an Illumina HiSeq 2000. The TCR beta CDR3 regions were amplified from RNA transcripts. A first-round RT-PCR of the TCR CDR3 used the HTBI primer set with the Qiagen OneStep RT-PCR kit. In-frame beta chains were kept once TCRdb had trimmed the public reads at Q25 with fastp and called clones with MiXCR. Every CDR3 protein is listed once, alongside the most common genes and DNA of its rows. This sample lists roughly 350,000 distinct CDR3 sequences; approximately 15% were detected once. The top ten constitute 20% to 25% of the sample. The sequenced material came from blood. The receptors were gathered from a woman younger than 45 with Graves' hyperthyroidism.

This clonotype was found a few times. This chain's CDR3 is CASSEKPPAQYF. CDR3 DNA sequence: TGTGCCAGCAGTGAAAAACCCCCTGCGCAGTATTTT. The chain links TRBV6-1 to TRBJ2-3; D remains ambiguous. Per the germline V gene, CDR1 is MNHNS and CDR2 is SASEGT. Trimming left V 2 bases short and J 10 bases short, with 10 bases between. The CDR3 sequence is 12 residues long.

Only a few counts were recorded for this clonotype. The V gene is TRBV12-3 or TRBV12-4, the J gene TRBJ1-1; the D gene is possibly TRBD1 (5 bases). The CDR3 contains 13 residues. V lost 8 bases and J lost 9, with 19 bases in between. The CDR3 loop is CASSLKSGAKAFF. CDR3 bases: TGTGCCAGCTCTCTTAAGAGCGGGGCCAAAGCTTTCTTT.

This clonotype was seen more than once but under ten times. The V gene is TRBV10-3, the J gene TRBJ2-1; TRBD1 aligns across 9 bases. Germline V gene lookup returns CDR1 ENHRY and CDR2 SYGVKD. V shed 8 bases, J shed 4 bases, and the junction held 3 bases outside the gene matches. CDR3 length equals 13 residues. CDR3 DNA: TGTGCCATCTCCGGGACAGGGTACAATGAGCAGTTCTTC. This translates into CAISGTGYNEQFF.

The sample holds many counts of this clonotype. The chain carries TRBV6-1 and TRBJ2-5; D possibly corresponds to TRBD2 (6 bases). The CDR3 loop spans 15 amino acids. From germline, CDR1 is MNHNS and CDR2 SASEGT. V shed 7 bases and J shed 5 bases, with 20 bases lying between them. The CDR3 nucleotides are TGTGCCAGCAACCGGTTGACGGGAGTTTGGGAGACCCAGTACTTC. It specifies CASNRLTGVWETQYF.

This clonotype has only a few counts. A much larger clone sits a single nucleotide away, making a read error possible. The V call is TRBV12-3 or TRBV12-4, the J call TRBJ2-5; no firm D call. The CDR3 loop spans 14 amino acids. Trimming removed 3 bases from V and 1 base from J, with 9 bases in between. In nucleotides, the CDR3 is TGTGCCAGCAGTTTGGTGACCCCCCAAGAGACCCAGTACTTC. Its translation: CASSLVTPQETQYF.

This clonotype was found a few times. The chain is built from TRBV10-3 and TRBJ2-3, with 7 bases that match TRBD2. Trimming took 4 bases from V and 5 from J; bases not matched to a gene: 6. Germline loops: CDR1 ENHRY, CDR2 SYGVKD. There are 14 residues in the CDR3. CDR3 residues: CAISGSTGGDTQYF. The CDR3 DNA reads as TGTGCCATCAGTGGTTCGACGGGAGGAGATACGCAGTATTTT.

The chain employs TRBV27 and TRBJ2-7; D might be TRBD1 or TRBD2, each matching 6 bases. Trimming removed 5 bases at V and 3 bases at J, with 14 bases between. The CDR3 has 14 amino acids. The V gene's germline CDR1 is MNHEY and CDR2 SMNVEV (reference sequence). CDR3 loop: CASSGGGFSYEQYF. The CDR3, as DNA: TGTGCCAGCAGTGGAGGGGGTTTTAGCTACGAGCAGTACTTC.

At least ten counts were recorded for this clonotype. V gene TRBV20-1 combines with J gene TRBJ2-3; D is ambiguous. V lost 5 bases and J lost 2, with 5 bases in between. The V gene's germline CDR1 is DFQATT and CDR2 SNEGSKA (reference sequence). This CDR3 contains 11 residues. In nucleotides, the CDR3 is TGCAGTGCTCAACTCACAGATACGCAGTATTTT. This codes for CSAQLTDTQYF.

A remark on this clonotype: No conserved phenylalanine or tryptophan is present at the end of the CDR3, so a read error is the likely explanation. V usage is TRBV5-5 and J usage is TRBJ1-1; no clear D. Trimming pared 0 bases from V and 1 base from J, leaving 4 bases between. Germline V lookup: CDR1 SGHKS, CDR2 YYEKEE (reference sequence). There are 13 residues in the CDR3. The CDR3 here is CASSLEANTEAFS. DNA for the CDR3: TGTGCCAGCAGCTTGGAGGCGAACACTGAAGCTTTCTCT.

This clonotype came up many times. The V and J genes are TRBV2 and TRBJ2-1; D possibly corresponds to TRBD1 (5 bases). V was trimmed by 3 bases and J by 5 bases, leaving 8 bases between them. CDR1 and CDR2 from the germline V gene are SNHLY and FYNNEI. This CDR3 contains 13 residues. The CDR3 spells CASSEGLHNEQFF. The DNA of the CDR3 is TGTGCCAGCAGTGAGGGGCTCCACAATGAGCAGTTCTTC.

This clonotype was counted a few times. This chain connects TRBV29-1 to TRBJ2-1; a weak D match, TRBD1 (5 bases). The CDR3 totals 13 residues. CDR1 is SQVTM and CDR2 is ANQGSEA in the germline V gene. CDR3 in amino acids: CSILGSRVYEQFF. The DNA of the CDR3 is TGCAGTATCCTGGGTAGCAGGGTCTATGAGCAGTTCTTC.

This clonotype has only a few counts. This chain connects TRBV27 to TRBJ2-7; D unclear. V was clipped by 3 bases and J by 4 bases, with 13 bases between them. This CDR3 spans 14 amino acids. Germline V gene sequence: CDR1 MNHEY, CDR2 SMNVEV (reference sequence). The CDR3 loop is CASSLVGTAYEQYF. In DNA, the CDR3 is TGTGCCAGCAGTTTGGTGGGAACCGCGTACGAGCAGTACTTC.

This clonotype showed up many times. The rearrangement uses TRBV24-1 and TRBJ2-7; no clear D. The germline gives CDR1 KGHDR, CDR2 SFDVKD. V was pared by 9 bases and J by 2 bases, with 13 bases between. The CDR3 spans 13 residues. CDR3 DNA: TGTGCCACCGCTTACGGCCGAGCCTACGAGCAGTACTTC. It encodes CATAYGRAYEQYF.

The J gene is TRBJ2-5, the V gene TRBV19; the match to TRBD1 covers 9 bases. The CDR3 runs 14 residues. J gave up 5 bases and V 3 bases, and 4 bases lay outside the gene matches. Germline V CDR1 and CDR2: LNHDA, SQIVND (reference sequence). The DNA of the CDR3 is TGTGCCAGTAGTATCGGGACAGGGTGGGAGACCCAGTACTTC. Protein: CASSIGTGWETQYF.

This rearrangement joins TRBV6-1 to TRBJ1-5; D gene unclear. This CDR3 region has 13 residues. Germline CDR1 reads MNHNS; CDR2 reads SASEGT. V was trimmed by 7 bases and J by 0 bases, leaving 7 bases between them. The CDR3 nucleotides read TGTGCCAGCAACTTCTATAGCAATCAGCCCCAGCATTTT. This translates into CASNFYSNQPQHF.

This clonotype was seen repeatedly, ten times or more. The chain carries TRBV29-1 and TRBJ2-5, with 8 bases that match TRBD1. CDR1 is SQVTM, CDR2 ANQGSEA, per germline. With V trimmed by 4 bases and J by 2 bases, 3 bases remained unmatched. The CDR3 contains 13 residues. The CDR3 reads CSVGQGPQETQYF. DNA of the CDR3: TGCAGCGTTGGACAGGGGCCTCAAGAGACCCAGTACTTC.

This CDR3 reads CASSSYRGENIQYF. The CDR3, as DNA: TGTGCCAGCAGCTCCTACAGGGGGGAGAACATTCAGTACTTC. V is TRBV12-3 or TRBV12-4 and J is TRBJ2-4; 8 nucleotides match TRBD1. The CDR3 sequence is 14 residues long. The junction had 8 bases not matched to a gene; V was cut back by 6 bases and J by 7 bases.

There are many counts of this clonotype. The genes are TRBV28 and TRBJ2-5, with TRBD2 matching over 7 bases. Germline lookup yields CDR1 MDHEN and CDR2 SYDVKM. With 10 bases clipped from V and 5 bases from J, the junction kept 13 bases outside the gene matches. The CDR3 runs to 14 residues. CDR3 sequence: CATREEGLLETQYF. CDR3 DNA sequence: TGTGCCACCCGGGAGGAGGGCCTTCTTGAGACCCAGTACTTC.

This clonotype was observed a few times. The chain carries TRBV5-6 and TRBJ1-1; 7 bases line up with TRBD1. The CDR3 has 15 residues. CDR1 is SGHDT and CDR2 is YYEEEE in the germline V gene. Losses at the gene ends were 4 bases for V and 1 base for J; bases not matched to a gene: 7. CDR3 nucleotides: TGTGCCAGCAGCAAACTCGGACAGGCGAACACTGAAGCTTTCTTT. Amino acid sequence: CASSKLGQANTEAFF.

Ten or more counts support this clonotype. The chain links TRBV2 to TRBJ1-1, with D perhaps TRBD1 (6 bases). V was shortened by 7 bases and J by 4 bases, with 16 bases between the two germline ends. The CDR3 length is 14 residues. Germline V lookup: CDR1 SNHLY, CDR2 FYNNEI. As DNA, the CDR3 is TGTGCCAGCATTCTACAGGGAATAGGCACTGAAGCTTTCTTT. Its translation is CASILQGIGTEAFF. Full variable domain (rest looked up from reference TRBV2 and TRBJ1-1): EPEVTQTPSHQVTQMGQEVILRCVPISNHLYFYWYRQILGQKVEFLVSFYNNEISEKSEIFDDQFSVERPDGSNFTLKIRSTKLEDSAMYFCASILQGIGTEAFFGQGTRLTVV.

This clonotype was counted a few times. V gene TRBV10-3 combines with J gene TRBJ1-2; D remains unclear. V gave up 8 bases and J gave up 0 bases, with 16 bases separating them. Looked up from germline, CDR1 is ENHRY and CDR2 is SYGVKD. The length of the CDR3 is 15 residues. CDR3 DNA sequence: TGTGCCATCCGTCAAACCCTTTTAGCTAACTATGGCTACACCTTC. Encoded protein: CAIRQTLLANYGYTF.

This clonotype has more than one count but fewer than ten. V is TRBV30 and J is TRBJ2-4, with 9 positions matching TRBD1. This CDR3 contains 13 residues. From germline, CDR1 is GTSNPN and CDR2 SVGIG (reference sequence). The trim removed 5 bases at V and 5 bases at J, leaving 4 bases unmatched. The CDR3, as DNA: TGTGCCTGGGGGACAGGGAACCAAAACATTCAGTACTTC. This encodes CAWGTGNQNIQYF.

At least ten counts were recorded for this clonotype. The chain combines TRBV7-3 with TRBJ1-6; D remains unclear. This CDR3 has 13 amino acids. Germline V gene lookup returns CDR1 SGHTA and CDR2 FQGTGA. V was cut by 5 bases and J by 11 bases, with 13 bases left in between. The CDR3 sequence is CASSETRQTPLHF. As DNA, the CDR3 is TGTGCCAGCAGCGAAACCCGGCAAACACCCCTCCACTTT.

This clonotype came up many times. The CDR3 sequence is CASSWTRGAETTDTQYF. CDR3 in DNA: TGTGCCAGCAGTTGGACGAGGGGGGCGGAAACCACAGATACGCAGTATTTT. The chain uses TRBV28 and TRBJ2-3; perhaps D is TRBD1 or TRBD2 (6 bases each). Germline values: CDR1 MDHEN, CDR2 SYDVKM. V was shortened by 4 bases and J by 2 bases, with 19 bases between the two germline ends. This CDR3 is 17 amino acids long.

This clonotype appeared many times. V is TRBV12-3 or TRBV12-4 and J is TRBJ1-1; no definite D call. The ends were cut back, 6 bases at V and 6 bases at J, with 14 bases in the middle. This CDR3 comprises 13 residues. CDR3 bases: TGTGCCAGCAGCGCCGGACTGAATGCTGAAGCTTTCTTT. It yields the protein CASSAGLNAEAFF.

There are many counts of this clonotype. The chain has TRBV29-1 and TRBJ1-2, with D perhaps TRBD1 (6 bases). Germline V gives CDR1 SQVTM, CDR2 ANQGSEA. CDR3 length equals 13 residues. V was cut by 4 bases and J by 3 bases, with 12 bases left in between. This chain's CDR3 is CSVGPGVDYGYTF. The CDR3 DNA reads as TGCAGCGTTGGCCCAGGGGTTGACTATGGCTACACCTTC.

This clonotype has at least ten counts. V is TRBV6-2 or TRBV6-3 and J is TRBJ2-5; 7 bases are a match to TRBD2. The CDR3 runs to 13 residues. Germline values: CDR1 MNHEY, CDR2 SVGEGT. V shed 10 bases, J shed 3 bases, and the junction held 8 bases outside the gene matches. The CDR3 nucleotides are TGTGCCAACCGCCAGGCGGGAGAAGAGACCCAGTACTTC. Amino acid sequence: CANRQAGEETQYF.

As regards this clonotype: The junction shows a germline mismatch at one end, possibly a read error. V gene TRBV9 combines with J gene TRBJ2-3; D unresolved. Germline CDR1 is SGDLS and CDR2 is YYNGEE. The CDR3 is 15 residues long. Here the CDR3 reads CASNVNWGSTDTQYF. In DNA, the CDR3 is TGTGCCAGCAACGTAAATTGGGGTAGCACAGATACGCAGTATTTT.

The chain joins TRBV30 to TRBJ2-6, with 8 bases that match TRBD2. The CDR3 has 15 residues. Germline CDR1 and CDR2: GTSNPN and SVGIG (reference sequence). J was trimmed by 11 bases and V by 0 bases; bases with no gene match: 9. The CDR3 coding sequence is TGTGCCTGGAGTGTAAGACGGGAGGGCCCCGACGTCCTGACTTTC. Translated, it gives CAWSVRREGPDVLTF.

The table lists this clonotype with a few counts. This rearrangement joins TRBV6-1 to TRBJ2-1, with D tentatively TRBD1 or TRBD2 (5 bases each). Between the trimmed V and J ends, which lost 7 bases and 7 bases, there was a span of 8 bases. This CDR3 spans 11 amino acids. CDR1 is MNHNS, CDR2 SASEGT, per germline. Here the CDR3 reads CASIWGNEQFF. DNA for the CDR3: TGTGCCAGCATATGGGGGAATGAGCAGTTCTTC.